This entry lists 11 T cell receptor beta chains sequenced from one sample in a study of blood T cell repertoires in COVID-19 (TCRdb year 2020). The library relied on the immunoSEQ multiplex PCR assay. Imported from immuneACCESS, the table was reduced by TCRdb to in-frame sequences with V and J called. These copies leave out some clones; in studies compared against another copy, an unresolved V gene accounts for under half, and the cause of the remainder is not known. This sample holds roughly 250,000 clones; 80% to 95% were observed only once. The ten largest clones take up roughly 0.79% of the sample. The sequencing input was peripheral blood. The receptors come from a man aged 25-45 years with COVID-19, enrolled during active disease.

V is TRBV30 and J is TRBJ2-2; D unclear. Looked up from germline, CDR1 is GTSNPN and CDR2 is SVGIG (reference sequence). The CDR3 has 13 amino acids. V dropped 5 bases and J dropped 2 bases, with 9 bases sitting between them. In nucleotides, the CDR3 is TGTGCCTGGGGGGTCGGTAACACCGGGGAGCTGTTTTTT. Amino acids: CAWGVGNTGELFF.

The chain recombines TRBV2 with TRBJ1-4; TRBD1 aligns across 8 bases. There are 17 residues in the CDR3. V was clipped by 2 bases and J by 5 bases; unmatched bases: 10. The germline V gene encodes CDR1 SNHLY and CDR2 FYNNEI. CDR3 loop: CASSESGEGQVNEKLFF. The CDR3 bases are TGTGCCAGCAGTGAATCGGGGGAGGGACAGGTGAATGAAAAACTGTTTTTT.

The chain couples TRBV6-5 to TRBJ1-2, with TRBD1 identical over 8 bases. Germline CDR1 is MNHEY and CDR2 is SVGAGI. This CDR3 comprises 14 residues. Trimming cost V 6 bases and J 8 bases; bases outside gene matches: 11. CDR3: CASREDRDSGGYTF. In DNA form, the CDR3 reads TGTGCCAGCAGGGAGGACAGGGATTCAGGAGGCTACACCTTC.

The chain recombines TRBV7-3 with TRBJ2-3, with D hard to call. This CDR3 has 13 amino acids. Trimming pared 4 bases from V and 0 bases from J, leaving 5 bases between. Germline V gives CDR1 SGHTA, CDR2 FQGTGA. This CDR3 reads CASSYSSTDTQYF. The CDR3 region has the DNA TGTGCCAGCAGCTACTCTAGCACAGATACGCAGTATTTT.

This clone was observed a few times. J is TRBJ1-1 and V is TRBV27; maybe TRBD1 (6 bases). Germline lookup yields CDR1 MNHEY and CDR2 SMNVEV (reference sequence). V gave up 6 bases and J gave up 3 bases, with 11 bases separating them. The CDR3 extends over 13 amino acids. Written as DNA, the CDR3 is TGTGCCAGCAGAGGTACAGGGTACACTGAAGCTTTCTTT. As protein: CASRGTGYTEAFF.

The chain is built from TRBV5-4 and TRBJ2-5, with a weak D call TRBD2 (6 bases). In germline, CDR1 is SGHNT, CDR2 YYREEE (reference sequence). V was trimmed by 4 bases and J by 5 bases, leaving 15 bases between them. The CDR3 has 14 residues. The CDR3 here is CASSPRDFGETQYF. In nucleotides, the CDR3 is TGTGCCAGCAGCCCCCGGGACTTTGGGGAGACCCAGTACTTC.

In nucleotides, the CDR3 is TGTGCCTGGAGTGCAACAGACTATGGCTACACCTTC. Translation gives CAWSATDYGYTF. The rearrangement links TRBV30 to TRBJ1-2, with D uncertain. The germline V gene encodes CDR1 GTSNPN and CDR2 SVGIG (reference sequence). The CDR3 sequence is 12 residues long. Between the trimmed V and J ends, which lost 1 base and 3 bases, there was a span of 6 bases.

This clone occurred once. The chain employs TRBV5-1 and TRBJ1-1, with 8 positions matching TRBD1. V was pared by 4 bases and J by 3 bases, with 11 bases of the junction left unmatched. The length of the CDR3 is 16 residues. CDR1 and CDR2 (germline): SGHRS, YFSETQ. CDR3 DNA: TGCGCCAGCAGCGGAAAGAGGACAGGGTGGGACACTGAAGCTTTCTTT. This translates into CASSGKRTGWDTEAFF.

The V call is TRBV9, the J call TRBJ1-4, with no clear D. V shed 4 bases and J shed 0 bases, with 10 bases lying between them. Looked up from germline, CDR1 is SGDLS and CDR2 is YYNGEE. The CDR3 spans 15 residues. CDR3 nucleotide sequence: TGTGCCAGCAGCCCACAGCCTGCAACTAATGAAAAACTGTTTTTT. As protein: CASSPQPATNEKLFF.

V usage is TRBV4-1 and J usage is TRBJ2-3; 10 bases map to TRBD1. Germline V gene sequence: CDR1 MGHRA, CDR2 YSYEKL. J gave up 6 bases and V 3 bases, and 6 bases lay outside the gene matches. The CDR3 is 15 amino acids. CDR3 residues: CASSHDRGRMDTQYF. As DNA, the CDR3 is TGCGCCAGCAGCCACGACAGGGGGCGGATGGATACGCAGTATTTT.

This clone was recorded once. The chain has TRBV5-4 and TRBJ2-7; D is perhaps TRBD2 (6 bases). Germline CDR1 and CDR2: SGHNT and YYREEE (reference sequence). Trimming took off 5 bases at V and 5 bases at J, with 20 bases between the two ends. This CDR3 spans 15 amino acids. This CDR3 is CASSQGLSWGDEQYF. In DNA, the CDR3 is TGTGCCAGCAGTCAAGGACTCTCATGGGGGGACGAGCAGTACTTC.